Following are 12 T cell receptor beta chains from one sample sequenced in a study of blood T cell repertoires in COVID-19. TCRdb's copy holds only in-frame clones and misses some; the assay was immunoSEQ multiplex PCR. The sample contains about 98,000 clones, over 85% of which appear only once. Sequenced: peripheral blood. Receptor source: a woman aged 50 to 65 with COVID-19, enrolled during active disease.

This clone was observed a single time. The V call is TRBV24-1, the J call TRBJ1-2; maybe TRBD1 (5 bases). CDR3 length: 13 residues. Germline-derived CDR1 and CDR2 are KGHDR and SFDVKD. Trimming took 5 bases from V and 6 from J, leaving 12 bases between them. The DNA for the CDR3 is TGTGCCACCAGTGTTAGGGGTGCAAATGGCTACACCTTC. As protein: CATSVRGANGYTF.

CDR3 sequence: CASSYSRAALGGYTF. DNA for the CDR3: TGTGCCAGCAGTTACTCCAGGGCAGCATTGGGAGGCTACACCTTC. The chain employs TRBV6-2 or TRBV6-3 and TRBJ1-2; maybe TRBD1 (5 bases). Trimming left V 0 bases short and J 8 bases short, with 16 bases between. The CDR3 totals 15 residues. Germline V gene sequence: CDR1 MNHEY, CDR2 SVGEGT.

The rearrangement links TRBV5-4 to TRBJ2-1; tentatively, D is TRBD2 (5 bases). CDR3 size: 12 residues. Germline-derived CDR1 and CDR2 are SGHNT and YYREEE (reference sequence). Between the trimmed V and J ends, which lost 5 bases and 7 bases, there was a span of 10 bases. The CDR3, as DNA: TGTGCCAGCAGTCCGGACTGGAATGAGCAGTTCTTC. This translates into CASSPDWNEQFF.

J is TRBJ2-1 and V is TRBV28, with 9 bases matching TRBD2. Germline trimming cut 1 base from V and 13 bases from J; bases unmatched to any gene: 8. The CDR3 consists of 14 residues. Germline CDR1 reads MDHEN; CDR2 reads SYDVKM. This chain's CDR3 is CASSLFAGGPVQFF. The CDR3 coding sequence is TGTGCCAGCAGTTTATTTGCGGGGGGGCCGGTTCAGTTCTTC.

The chain links TRBV7-9 to TRBJ2-7; possible D gene TRBD1, 6 bases. Germline loops: CDR1 SEHNR, CDR2 FQNEAQ (reference sequence). V shed 3 bases and J shed 5 bases, with 14 bases lying between them. The CDR3 spans 14 residues. In nucleotides, the CDR3 is TGTGCCAGCAGCTTGGGGGCAGGCCCGGACGAGCAGTACTTC. Amino acid sequence: CASSLGAGPDEQYF.

The DNA of the CDR3 is TGTGCCAGCTGTAAGCGGGGGGCAAACAATGAGCAGTTCTTC. It is translated as CASCKRGANNEQFF. The chain has TRBV6-5 and TRBJ2-1; 9 bases are shared with TRBD2. Trimming cost V 8 bases and J 5 bases; bases outside gene matches: 7. The CDR3 is made up of 14 amino acids. CDR1 MNHEY and CDR2 SVGAGI come from the germline V gene.

The chain is built from TRBV2 and TRBJ1-1; D is uncertain. V lost 6 bases and J lost 3, with 5 bases in between. The CDR3 is 11 residues long. Germline V gives CDR1 SNHLY, CDR2 FYNNEI. The CDR3 nucleotides read TGTGCCAGCAGCGGTTACACTGAAGCTTTCTTT. This sequence encodes CASSGYTEAFF.

The genes are TRBV28 and TRBJ2-6, with a tentative D call TRBD1 (6 bases). Trimming removed 5 bases from V and 4 bases from J, with 9 bases in between. Germline assignment: CDR1 MDHEN and CDR2 SYDVKM. The CDR3 has 14 amino acids. CDR3 protein: CASSLGQGANVLTF. In nucleotides, the CDR3 is TGTGCCAGCAGTCTTGGACAGGGGGCCAACGTCCTGACTTTC.

Here the CDR3 DNA reads TGTGCCAGCAGCCCAGGACAGGGTTCCAATCAGCCCCAGCATTTT. Protein product: CASSPGQGSNQPQHF. This chain uses TRBV9 with TRBJ1-5, with 8 positions matching TRBD1. This CDR3 is 15 amino acids long. The J segment lost 3 bases and the V segment lost 4 bases, leaving 6 bases of the junction unmatched. The germline CDR1 and CDR2 sequences are SGDLS and YYNGEE.

This CDR3 reads CASSKTGRGYTF. The CDR3, as DNA: TGTGCCAGCAGCAAGACAGGGCGAGGCTACACCTTC. This chain links TRBV12-3 or TRBV12-4 with TRBJ1-2; 7 positions agree with TRBD1. The CDR3 contains 12 residues. Trimming removed 6 bases from V and 8 bases from J; junction bases left unmatched: 6.

This clone appeared once. The V gene is TRBV6-5, the J gene TRBJ1-2; 7 bases align to TRBD1. Trimming cost V 6 bases and J 7 bases; bases outside gene matches: 11. Germline lookup yields CDR1 MNHEY and CDR2 SVGAGI. The CDR3 sequence is 14 residues long. This CDR3 reads CASRWDSRLGGYTF. The CDR3 DNA is TGTGCCAGCAGGTGGGACAGCAGATTGGGTGGCTACACCTTC.

The chain combines TRBV12-3 or TRBV12-4 with TRBJ1-5; D not resolved. V was trimmed by 9 bases and J by 3 bases, leaving 12 bases between them. The CDR3 totals 13 residues. The CDR3 DNA reads as TGTGCCAGTGCTAAAATAAACAATCAGCCCCAGCATTTT. The encoded protein is CASAKINNQPQHF.